The 24 T cell receptor beta chains listed next were all sequenced from one sample in a study of human T cells and chemical hapten exposure. TCRdb reanalysed the RACE reads using MiXCR and keeps one entry per CDR3 protein. This table has 180,000 or so distinct CDR3 sequences, roughly 30% appearing once. Specified time point: pre-sensitization, week 0. The treatment is: therapeutic diphenylcyclopropenone sensitization with weekly scalp DPC. Sequences were derived from whole blood, sampled in connection with sensitization to the hapten diphenylcyclopropenone (DPC). The receptor set was obtained from a woman aged 25 to 45 with alopecia areata. Some clones in this sample may be carry-over from other donors' samples.

V and J are TRBV28 and TRBJ1-2, with TRBD1 matching 10 bases. From germline, CDR1 is MDHEN and CDR2 SYDVKM. V shed 7 bases and J 4 bases; nucleotides not matched to a gene: 6. CDR3 size: 14 residues. This CDR3 is CASTPTGGIYGYTF. The CDR3, as DNA: TGTGCCAGCACCCCGACAGGGGGCATCTATGGCTACACCTTC.

The chain recombines TRBV24-1 with TRBJ2-2; D is undetermined. From germline, CDR1 is KGHDR and CDR2 SFDVKD. The CDR3 is 12 residues long. V shed 8 bases and J shed 3 bases, with 6 bases lying between them. CDR3 region: CATMRYTGELFF. Written as DNA, the CDR3 is TGTGCCACCATGAGGTACACCGGGGAGCTGTTTTTT.

The rearrangement links TRBV10-3 to TRBJ1-1; possible D gene TRBD1, 6 bases. Germline loops: CDR1 ENHRY, CDR2 SYGVKD. This CDR3 is 15 amino acids long. Trimming cost V 6 bases and J 1 base, with 15 bases left between them. The CDR3 nucleotides read TGTGCCATCAGCGATACACCGGGACAGAACACTGAAGCTTTCTTT. Its translation is CAISDTPGQNTEAFF.

The chain joins TRBV28 to TRBJ2-3; TRBD2 is a possible D gene (5 bases). Germline V gene lookup returns CDR1 MDHEN and CDR2 SYDVKM. V lost 1 base, J lost 0 bases, and 11 bases lay in between. The CDR3 runs to 16 residues. CDR3 bases: TGTGCCAGCAGTTTATCTGGAGGACCTAGCACAGATACGCAGTATTTT. Translated, it gives CASSLSGGPSTDTQYF.

This sequence joins TRBV4-1 and TRBJ2-4, with unresolved D. Germline V gene lookup returns CDR1 MGHRA and CDR2 YSYEKL. There are 17 residues in the CDR3. V was trimmed by 4 bases and J by 0 bases, leaving 16 bases between them. CDR3 sequence reads: CASSPENSFLAKNIQYF. For the CDR3, the DNA is TGCGCCAGCAGCCCAGAAAACAGCTTCCTAGCCAAAAACATTCAGTACTTC.

The chain recombines TRBV12-3 or TRBV12-4 with TRBJ2-5; D is uncertain. V lost 2 bases and J 4 bases, leaving 5 bases between the germline ends. This CDR3 contains 12 residues. CDR3 protein: CASSLRSETQYF. The CDR3 region has the DNA TGTGCCAGCAGTTTACGGTCAGAGACCCAGTACTTC.

The gene calls are TRBV7-2 and TRBJ2-4; a weak D match, TRBD2 (5 bases). Germline V gene data show CDR1 as SGHTA and CDR2 as FQGNSA. The CDR3 sequence is 17 residues long. The ends were cut back, 5 bases at V and 2 bases at J, with 19 bases in the middle. The CDR3 region has the DNA TGTGCCAGCAGCCCCGCGTCCGGGGTGTCGTCCAAAAACATTCAGTACTTC. Translated, it gives CASSPASGVSSKNIQYF. Using reference TRBV7-2 and TRBJ2-4 for the parts outside the CDR3, the full variable domain is GAGVSQSPSNKVTEKGKDVELRCDPISGHTALYWYRQSLGQGLEFLIYFQGNSAPDKSGLPSDRFSAERTGGSVSTLTIQRTQQEDSAVYLCASSPASGVSSKNIQYFGAGTRLSVL.

The chain employs TRBV29-1 and TRBJ1-6, with D tentatively TRBD1 (5 bases). Trimming left V 4 bases short and J 9 bases short, with 13 bases between. The germline V gene has CDR1 SQVTM and CDR2 ANQGSEA. The CDR3 sequence is 13 residues long. The CDR3 nucleotides read TGCAGCGTTGGAGCCAGGGTTGGTTCACCCCTCCACTTT. This codes for CSVGARVGSPLHF.

The chain has TRBV5-6 and TRBJ2-4; D call uncertain. The CDR3 extends over 16 amino acids. V was shortened by 3 bases and J by 2 bases, with 15 bases between the two germline ends. Germline assignment: CDR1 SGHDT and CDR2 YYEEEE. CDR3 sequence reads: CASSSVEHLPKNIQYF. CDR3 DNA sequence: TGTGCCAGCAGCTCCGTCGAGCACCTGCCCAAAAACATTCAGTACTTC.

The chain uses TRBV20-1 and TRBJ1-1; maybe TRBD1 (6 bases). Germline loops: CDR1 DFQATT, CDR2 SNEGSKA (reference sequence). The length of the CDR3 is 15 residues. V was cut by 3 bases and J by 5 bases, with 19 bases left in between. The DNA for the CDR3 is TGCAGTGCTAGCCAGACACAGGGAACAGGGACTGAAGCTTTCTTT. Translated: CSASQTQGTGTEAFF.

This clonotype was detected once. V is TRBV9 and J is TRBJ1-3; D may be TRBD1 (6 bases). The CDR3 is 16 residues long. CDR1 is SGDLS, CDR2 YYNGEE, per germline. V dropped 0 bases and J dropped 4 bases, with 14 bases sitting between them. The CDR3 is CASSVGIRTVGNTIYF. Written as DNA, the CDR3 is TGTGCCAGCAGCGTAGGGATCCGGACAGTCGGAAACACCATATATTTT.

This clonotype appeared a few times. This chain uses TRBV20-1 with TRBJ1-1; 8 bases match TRBD1. Germline V gene sequence: CDR1 DFQATT, CDR2 SNEGSKA (reference sequence). With 1 base clipped from V and 1 base from J, the junction kept 2 bases outside the gene matches. This CDR3 contains 14 residues. DNA of the CDR3: TGCAGTGCTAGAGCAGGGGGCCCGAACACTGAAGCTTTCTTT. This codes for CSARAGGPNTEAFF.

This clonotype was recorded a few times. The gene calls are TRBV18 and TRBJ2-3, with D perhaps TRBD1 (5 bases). This CDR3 is 14 amino acids long. Per the germline V gene, CDR1 is KGHSH and CDR2 is LQKENI. The germline V and J ends were trimmed by 2 bases and 3 bases, with 9 bases remaining between them. CDR3 sequence reads: CASSPIAGTDTQYF. In DNA, the CDR3 is TGTGCCAGCTCACCAATTGCAGGGACAGATACGCAGTATTTT.

DNA for the CDR3: TGTGCCACTAACCGGGCAGGGAGGAACACCGGGGAGCTGTTTTTT. Protein sequence: CATNRAGRNTGELFF. The chain joins TRBV28 to TRBJ2-2, with D tentatively TRBD1 or TRBD2 (5 bases each). V lost 10 bases and J lost 1, with 16 bases in between. The length of the CDR3 is 15 residues. Looked up from germline, CDR1 is MDHEN and CDR2 is SYDVKM.

V is TRBV28 and J is TRBJ2-5; 9 nucleotides align to TRBD2. V shed 4 bases, J shed 4 bases, and the junction held 16 bases outside the gene matches. The CDR3 is 18 residues long. In germline, CDR1 is MDHEN, CDR2 SYDVKM. The CDR3 bases are TGTGCCAGCAGTTCTCCAGGTAGCGGGAGAGGCACTAGAGAGACCCAGTACTTC. Translation: CASSSPGSGRGTRETQYF.

A note on this clonotype: At one end, the junction sequence differs from germline, possibly due to a read error. The chain carries TRBV5-6 and TRBJ2-1; perhaps TRBD2 as D (5 bases). Germline lookup yields CDR1 SGHDT and CDR2 YYEEEE. There are 12 residues in the CDR3. The CDR3 is CASSLSGPEQVF. CDR3 nucleotides: TGTGCCAGCAGCTTGAGCGGCCCTGAGCAGGTTTTC.

This chain connects TRBV5-1 to TRBJ2-2, with D possibly matching TRBD1 (5 bases). The V end was cut by 6 bases, the J end by 0 bases, with 18 bases between. Germline V CDR1 and CDR2: SGHRS, YFSETQ. CDR3 length equals 17 residues. Here the CDR3 DNA reads TGCGCCAGCACCCCGCAGGTTGTAGGGGCGAACACCGGGGAGCTGTTTTTT. Translating gives CASTPQVVGANTGELFF. Based on the CDR3 plus reference TRBV5-1 and TRBJ2-2, the full variable domain is KAGVTQTPRYLIKTRGQQVTLSCSPISGHRSVSWYQQTPGQGLQFLFEYFSETQRNKGNFPGRFSGRQFSNSRSEMNVSTLELGDSALYLCASTPQVVGANTGELFFGEGSRLTVL.

CDR3 protein: CASSLYLDSLLSGANVLTF. In DNA, the CDR3 is TGCGCCAGCAGCCTTTACCTAGACAGTCTCCTCTCTGGGGCCAACGTCCTGACTTTC. This chain uses TRBV5-1 with TRBJ2-6; D is perhaps TRBD1 (5 bases). The ends were cut back, 4 bases at V and 0 bases at J, with 20 bases in the middle. The CDR3 extends over 19 amino acids. Germline V gene data show CDR1 as SGHRS and CDR2 as YFSETQ.

This chain links TRBV29-1 with TRBJ1-4; TRBD1 matches at 7 bases. V was clipped by 5 bases and J by 2 bases; unmatched bases: 8. Germline CDR1 and CDR2: SQVTM and ANQGSEA. The CDR3 runs to 15 residues. The CDR3 DNA is TGCAGCGTTTCCCCAACGACAGGGACTAATGAAAAACTGTTTTTT. It translates to CSVSPTTGTNEKLFF.

The chain joins TRBV4-1 to TRBJ1-6; no definite D call. CDR3 length: 16 amino acids. V lost 0 bases to trimming and J lost 0 bases, with 6 bases between them. The germline gives CDR1 MGHRA, CDR2 YSYEKL. This chain's CDR3 is CASSQEVSSYNSPLHF. The DNA of the CDR3 is TGCGCCAGCAGCCAAGAGGTCAGCTCCTATAATTCACCCCTCCACTTT.

About this clonotype: One end of the junction varies from germline; a read error may be responsible. This rearrangement joins TRBV5-4 to TRBJ2-7; 8 nucleotides match TRBD2. In germline, CDR1 is SGHNT, CDR2 YYREEE (reference sequence). The CDR3 has 13 amino acids. The CDR3: CTSSPSGTSEQYF. The DNA for the CDR3 is TGTACCAGCAGCCCGAGCGGGACTAGTGAGCAGTACTTC.

V and J are TRBV4-2 and TRBJ2-7; no firm D call. The CDR3 extends over 15 amino acids. V lost 1 base and J 3 bases, leaving 13 bases between the germline ends. Germline assignment: CDR1 LGHNA and CDR2 YNFKEQ. The CDR3 loop is CASSQGRTNDYEQYF. CDR3 DNA sequence: TGTGCCAGCAGCCAAGGTCGTACAAACGACTACGAGCAGTACTTC.

This rearrangement joins TRBV28 to TRBJ1-5; D is ambiguous. The CDR3 runs 14 residues. The V gene lost 4 bases and the J gene lost 7 bases, with 14 bases spanning the gap. The V gene's germline CDR1 is MDHEN and CDR2 SYDVKM. CDR3 in DNA: TGTGCCAGCAGTTCGTCCAAGGGTTTCCAGCCCCAGCATTTT. As protein: CASSSSKGFQPQHF. The full variable domain, in which reference TRBV28 and TRBJ1-5 provide the parts outside the CDR3, is DVKVTQSSRYLVKRTGEKVFLECVQDMDHENMFWYRQDPGLGLRLIYFSYDVKMKEKGDIPEGYSVSREKKERFSLILESASTNQTSMYLCASSSSKGFQPQHFGDGTRLSIL.

This clonotype was counted between two and nine times. The chain couples TRBV9 to TRBJ2-7; no clear D. This CDR3 comprises 14 residues. The germline V gene encodes CDR1 SGDLS and CDR2 YYNGEE. Trimming shortened V by 0 bases and J by 2 bases, and 9 bases separated the two germline ends. The CDR3 reads CASSVGGIPYEQYF. CDR3 nucleotide sequence: TGTGCCAGCAGCGTAGGAGGCATCCCCTACGAGCAGTACTTC.